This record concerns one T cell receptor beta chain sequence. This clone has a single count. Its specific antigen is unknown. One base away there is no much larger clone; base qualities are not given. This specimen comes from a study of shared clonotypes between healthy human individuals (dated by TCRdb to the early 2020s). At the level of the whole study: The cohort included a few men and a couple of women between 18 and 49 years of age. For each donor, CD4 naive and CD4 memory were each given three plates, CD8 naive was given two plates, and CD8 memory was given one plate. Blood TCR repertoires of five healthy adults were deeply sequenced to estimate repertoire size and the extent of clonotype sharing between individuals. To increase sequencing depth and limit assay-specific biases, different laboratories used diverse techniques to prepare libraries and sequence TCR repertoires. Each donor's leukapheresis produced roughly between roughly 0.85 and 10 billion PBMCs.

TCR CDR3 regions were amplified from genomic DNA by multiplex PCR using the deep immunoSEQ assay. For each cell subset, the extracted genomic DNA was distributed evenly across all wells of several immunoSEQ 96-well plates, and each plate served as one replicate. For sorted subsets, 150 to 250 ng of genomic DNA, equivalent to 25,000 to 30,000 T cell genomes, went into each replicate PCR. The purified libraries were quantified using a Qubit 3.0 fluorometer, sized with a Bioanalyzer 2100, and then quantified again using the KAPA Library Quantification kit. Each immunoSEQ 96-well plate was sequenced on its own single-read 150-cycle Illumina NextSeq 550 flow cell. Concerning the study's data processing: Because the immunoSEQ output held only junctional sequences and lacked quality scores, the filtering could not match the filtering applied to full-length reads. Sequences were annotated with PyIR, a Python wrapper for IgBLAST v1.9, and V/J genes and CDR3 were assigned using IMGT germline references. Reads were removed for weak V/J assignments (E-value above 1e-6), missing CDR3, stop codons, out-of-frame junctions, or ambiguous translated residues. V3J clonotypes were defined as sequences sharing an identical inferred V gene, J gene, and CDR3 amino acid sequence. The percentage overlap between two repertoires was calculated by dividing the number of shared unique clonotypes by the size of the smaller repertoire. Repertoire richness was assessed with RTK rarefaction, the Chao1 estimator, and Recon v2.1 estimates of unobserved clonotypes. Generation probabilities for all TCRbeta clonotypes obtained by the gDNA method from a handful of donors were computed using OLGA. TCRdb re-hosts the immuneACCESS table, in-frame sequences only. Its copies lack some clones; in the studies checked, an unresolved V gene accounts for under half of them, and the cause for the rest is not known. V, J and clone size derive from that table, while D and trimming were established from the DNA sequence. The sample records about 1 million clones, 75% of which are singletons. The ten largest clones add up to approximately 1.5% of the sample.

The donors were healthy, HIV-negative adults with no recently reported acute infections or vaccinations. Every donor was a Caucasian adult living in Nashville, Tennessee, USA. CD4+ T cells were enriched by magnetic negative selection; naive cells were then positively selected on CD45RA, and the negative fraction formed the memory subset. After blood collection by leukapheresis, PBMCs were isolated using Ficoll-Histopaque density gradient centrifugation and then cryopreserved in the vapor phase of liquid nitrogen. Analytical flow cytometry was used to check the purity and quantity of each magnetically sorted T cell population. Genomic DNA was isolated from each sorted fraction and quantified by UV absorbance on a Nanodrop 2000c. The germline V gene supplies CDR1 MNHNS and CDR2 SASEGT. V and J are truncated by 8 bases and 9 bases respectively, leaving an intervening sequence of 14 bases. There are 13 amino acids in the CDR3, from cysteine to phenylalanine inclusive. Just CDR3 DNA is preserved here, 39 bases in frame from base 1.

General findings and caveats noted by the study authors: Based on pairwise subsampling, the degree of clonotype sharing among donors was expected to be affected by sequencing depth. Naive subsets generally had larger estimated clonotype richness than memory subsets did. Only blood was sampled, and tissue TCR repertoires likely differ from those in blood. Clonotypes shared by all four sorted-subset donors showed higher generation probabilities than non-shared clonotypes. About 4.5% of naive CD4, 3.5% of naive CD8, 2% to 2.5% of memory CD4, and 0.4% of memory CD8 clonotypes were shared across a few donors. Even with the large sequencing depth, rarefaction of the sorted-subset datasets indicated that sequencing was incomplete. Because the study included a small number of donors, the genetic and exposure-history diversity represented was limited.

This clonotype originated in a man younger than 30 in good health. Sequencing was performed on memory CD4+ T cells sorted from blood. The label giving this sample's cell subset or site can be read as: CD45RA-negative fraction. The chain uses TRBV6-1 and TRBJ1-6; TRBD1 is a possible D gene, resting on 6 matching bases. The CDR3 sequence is CASSSQGGSPLHF. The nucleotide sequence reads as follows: TGTGCCAGCTCCTCACAGGGAGGTTCACCCCTCCACTTT.